Presented here are 6 T cell receptor beta chains from one specimen sequenced in a study of T cells after yellow fever vaccination. TCRdb re-called the 5' RACE reads through MiXCR, storing one row per CDR3 protein. The data contain about 99,000 distinct CDR3 sequences, around 5.8% of them singletons. Source: CD8+ T cells sorted from PBMCs, taken 10 days after the yellow fever booster vaccination. These receptor sequences come from a man aged 18 to 30 who received the YFV17D yellow fever vaccine.

This chain uses TRBV7-9 with TRBJ1-1, with D possibly being TRBD1 (6 bases). Germline lookup yields CDR1 SEHNR and CDR2 FQNEAQ (reference sequence). V lost 5 bases and J 11 bases, leaving 12 bases between the germline ends. The CDR3 loop spans 11 amino acids. The CDR3 DNA is TGTGCCAGCAGCCTGGCAGGGGTGGCTTTCTTT. This gives the protein CASSLAGVAFF.

The rearrangement uses TRBV19 and TRBJ1-2; 9 bases are a match to TRBD1. The CDR3 is 12 residues long. The J segment lost 5 bases and the V segment lost 6 bases, leaving 1 base of the junction unmatched. In germline, CDR1 is LNHDA, CDR2 SQIVND (reference sequence). CDR3 sequence reads: CASRGQGYGYTF. CDR3 DNA: TGTGCCAGTAGGGGACAGGGTTATGGCTACACCTTC.

This clonotype showed up many times. The chain uses TRBV4-1 and TRBJ2-1; D might be TRBD2 (6 bases). The length of the CDR3 is 15 residues. V lost 4 bases to trimming and J lost 0 bases, with 10 bases between them. Per germline, CDR1 MGHRA and CDR2 YSYEKL. For the CDR3, the DNA is TGCGCCAGCAGCCGACTAGACACCTCCTACAATGAGCAGTTCTTC. Translating gives CASSRLDTSYNEQFF.

This clonotype has a count of ten or more. The chain couples TRBV6-1 to TRBJ1-5; weak D call: TRBD1 (5 bases). This CDR3 contains 18 residues. V dropped 1 base and J dropped 0 bases, with 16 bases sitting between them. The V gene's germline CDR1 is MNHNS and CDR2 SASEGT. In DNA form, the CDR3 reads TGTGCCAGCAGTGAAGGGGGCGCGTCCCTCTATAGCAATCAGCCCCAGCATTTT. It codes for CASSEGGASLYSNQPQHF.

This clonotype showed up many times. The rearrangement joins TRBV6-5 to TRBJ1-5, with D hard to call. In germline, CDR1 is MNHEY, CDR2 SVGAGI. The CDR3 loop spans 13 amino acids. The ends were cut back, 8 bases at V and 0 bases at J, with 8 bases in the middle. The CDR3 loop reads CASQENSNQPQHF. The CDR3 DNA is TGTGCCAGCCAGGAAAATAGCAATCAGCCCCAGCATTTT.

In this sample, this clonotype turned up a few times. The genes are TRBV7-9 and TRBJ2-3; TRBD2 aligns across 8 bases. The germline V gene has CDR1 SEHNR and CDR2 FQNEAQ (reference sequence). This CDR3 region has 17 residues. The ends lost 2 bases at V and 2 bases at J; junction bases unmatched: 9. CDR3 nucleotides: TGTGCCAGCAGCTTACTAAATGCGGGGGGATTCACAGATACGCAGTATTTT. It encodes CASSLLNAGGFTDTQYF.